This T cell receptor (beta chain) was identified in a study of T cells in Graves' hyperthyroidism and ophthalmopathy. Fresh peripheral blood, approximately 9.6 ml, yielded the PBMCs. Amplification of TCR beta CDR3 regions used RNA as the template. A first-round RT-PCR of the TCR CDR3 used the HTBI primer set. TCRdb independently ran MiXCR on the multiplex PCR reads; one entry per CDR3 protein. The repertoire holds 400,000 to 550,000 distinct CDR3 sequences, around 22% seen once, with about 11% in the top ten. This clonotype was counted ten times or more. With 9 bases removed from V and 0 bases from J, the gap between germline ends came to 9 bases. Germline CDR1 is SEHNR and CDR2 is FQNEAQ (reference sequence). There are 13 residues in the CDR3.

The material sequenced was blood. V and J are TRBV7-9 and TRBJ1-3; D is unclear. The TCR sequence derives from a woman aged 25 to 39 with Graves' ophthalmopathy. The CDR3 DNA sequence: TGTGCCAGTGGCGGAGTCTCTGGAAACACCATATATTTT. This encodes CASGGVSGNTIYF.